The 21 T cell receptor beta chains reported below all come from one sample, sequenced in a study of T cell repertoires in cytomegalovirus infection. MiXCR, applied by TCRdb to the reads, yields one record per CDR3 protein. The repertoire holds hundreds of thousands of distinct CDR3 sequences, around 11% seen once, with roughly 10% in the top ten. Sequenced input: PBMCs. Every receptor here comes from a human donor in good health (CMV status not recorded). Some clones in this sample may be carry-over from other donors' samples.

This clonotype was seen a handful of times. The gene calls are TRBV5-4 and TRBJ1-6; no clear D. This CDR3 contains 14 residues. Trimming stripped 4 bases from V and 7 bases from J, with 12 bases between. The germline CDR1 and CDR2 sequences are SGHNT and YYREEE (reference sequence). CDR3 loop: CASSLGGANSPLHF. CDR3 DNA: TGTGCCAGCAGCCTAGGAGGAGCGAATTCACCCCTCCACTTT.

In this sample, this clonotype turned up many times. This chain connects TRBV7-2 to TRBJ2-1; tentative D call: TRBD2 (5 bases). Trimming stripped 4 bases from V and 5 bases from J, with 9 bases between. The germline gives CDR1 SGHTA, CDR2 FQGNSA. There are 13 residues in the CDR3. CDR3 DNA: TGTGCCAGCAGCTCCCGGGAAAACAATGAGCAGTTCTTC. Translation gives CASSSRENNEQFF.

The chain combines TRBV25-1 with TRBJ2-5; D tentatively reads TRBD1 or TRBD2 (6 bases each). The CDR3 is 15 amino acids. V lost 1 base and J lost 5, with 14 bases in between. From germline, CDR1 is MGHDK and CDR2 SYGVNS. The CDR3 DNA reads as TGTGCCAGCAGTGAATTCATGGGGGGCGCGGAGACCCAGTACTTC. This translates into CASSEFMGGAETQYF.

This clonotype was seen repeatedly, ten times or more. V gene TRBV6-1 combines with J gene TRBJ2-3; tentative D call: TRBD2 (6 bases). The CDR3 consists of 16 residues. The germline V gene has CDR1 MNHNS and CDR2 SASEGT. Trimming removed 6 bases from V and 3 bases from J, with 19 bases in between. CDR3 in amino acids: CASRPATPGGTDTQYF. The DNA for the CDR3 is TGTGCCAGCAGGCCGGCGACACCCGGGGGTACAGATACGCAGTATTTT.

This clonotype was picked up many times. This chain uses TRBV6-1 with TRBJ1-5; the D gene is possibly TRBD1 (5 bases). The CDR3 is 15 residues long. Germline assignment: CDR1 MNHNS and CDR2 SASEGT. V gave up 6 bases and J gave up 0 bases, with 12 bases separating them. The DNA of the CDR3 is TGTGCCAGCAGCTCAGACAGATATAGCAATCAGCCCCAGCATTTT. Residues: CASSSDRYSNQPQHF.

This clonotype occurred many times. V usage is TRBV7-2 and J usage is TRBJ1-4; D gene uncertain. The germline V gene encodes CDR1 SGHTA and CDR2 FQGNSA. Trimming left V 1 base short and J 7 bases short, with 1 base between. The CDR3 totals 11 residues. CDR3 region: CASSLVEKLFF. The CDR3 coding sequence is TGTGCCAGCAGCTTAGTTGAAAAACTGTTTTTT.

This clonotype has at least ten counts. This chain links TRBV7-8 with TRBJ2-7; 13 bases are a match to TRBD2. V was pared by 2 bases and J by 9 bases, with 7 bases of the junction left unmatched. The length of the CDR3 is 15 residues. Germline lookup yields CDR1 SGHVS and CDR2 FQNEAQ. CDR3 sequence: CASSLQGLAGFWQYF. Written as DNA, the CDR3 is TGTGCCAGCAGCTTACAGGGACTAGCGGGGTTTTGGCAGTACTTC.

The V call is TRBV12-3 or TRBV12-4, the J call TRBJ2-4; D is possibly TRBD1 (8 bases). Trimming cost V 6 bases and J 8 bases, with 17 bases left between them. CDR3 length: 14 amino acids. In nucleotides, the CDR3 is TGTGCCAGCAGGTCCGGACAGGGAGGGGACATTCAGTACTTC. Translating gives CASRSGQGGDIQYF.

Comments on this clonotype: One base away lies a much larger clone, so this may be a sequencing read error. The V gene is TRBV20-1, the J gene TRBJ2-7, with D perhaps matching TRBD1 (6 bases). This CDR3 region has 14 residues. Trimming pared 0 bases from V and 1 base from J, leaving 10 bases between. CDR1 and CDR2 (germline): DFQATT, SNEGSKA (reference sequence). The DNA for the CDR3 is TGCAGTGCTAGAGAGTTAGGGGGATCCTACGAGCAGTACTTC. Amino acids: CSARELGGSYEQYF.

This rearrangement joins TRBV11-2 to TRBJ2-1, with 9 bases aligning to TRBD2. V lost 10 bases to trimming and J lost 6 bases; unmatched junction nucleotides: 10. CDR1 is SGHAT, CDR2 FQNNGV, per germline. The CDR3 spans 14 residues. The CDR3 sequence: CATRTLAGSNEQFF. CDR3 coding DNA: TGTGCCACAAGGACCCTAGCGGGAAGCAATGAGCAGTTCTTC.

The chain employs TRBV2 and TRBJ2-1; TRBD2 might be the D (9 bases). The CDR3 contains 17 residues. Germline assignment: CDR1 SNHLY and CDR2 FYNNEI. V was trimmed by 9 bases and J by 6 bases, leaving 27 bases between them. CDR3 amino acids: CARETGGLSGSGNEQFF. CDR3 DNA: TGTGCCAGGGAAACAGGGGGACTTAGCGGGAGTGGCAATGAGCAGTTCTTC.

With regard to this clonotype: One end of the junction varies from germline; a read error may be responsible. V is TRBV4-2 and J is TRBJ2-3; perhaps D is TRBD1 or TRBD2 (5 bases each). The V gene's germline CDR1 is LGHNA and CDR2 YNFKEQ. The CDR3 extends over 17 amino acids. The CDR3 DNA sequence: TGTGCCAGCAGCCCCGGCCCCCTGGGGGTTGGTACAGATACGCATTATTTT. Its translation is CASSPGPLGVGTDTHYF.

This clonotype was detected ten times or more. The chain has TRBV3-1 and TRBJ1-6; no firm D call. V lost 3 bases and J 7 bases, leaving 10 bases between the germline ends. This CDR3 region has 14 residues. CDR1 is LGHDT, CDR2 YNNKEL, per germline (reference sequence). This CDR3 is CASSQGFLNSPLHF. Here the CDR3 DNA reads TGTGCCAGCAGCCAGGGTTTTCTAAATTCACCCCTCCACTTT.

Many counts were recorded for this clonotype. This chain uses TRBV23-1 with TRBJ2-1, with D uncertain. TRBV23-1 carries the ORF label, with uncertain function. The V gene lost 0 bases and the J gene lost 4 bases, with 16 bases spanning the gap. This CDR3 region has 17 residues. The CDR3 loop is CASSQSRSFRAYNEQFF. CDR3 in DNA: TGCGCCAGCAGTCAATCGAGGAGTTTTCGGGCTTACAATGAGCAGTTCTTC.

This clonotype was picked up many times. The chain links TRBV6-8 to TRBJ1-4; TRBD1 agrees at 7 bases. This CDR3 has 14 amino acids. J lost 7 bases, V lost 6 bases, and 8 bases had no gene match. Per germline, CDR1 MNHGY and CDR2 SAAAGT. CDR3 sequence reads: CASRAHRGSEKLFF. The CDR3 DNA reads TGTGCCAGCAGAGCCCACAGGGGAAGTGAAAAACTGTTTTTT.

Many counts were recorded for this clonotype. V and J are TRBV2 and TRBJ1-5; 7 bases fit TRBD1. V was clipped by 6 bases and J by 9 bases; unmatched bases: 11. The CDR3 has 14 residues. Germline CDR1 SNHLY, CDR2 FYNNEI. The CDR3: CASSPDRVQWPQHF. The CDR3 nucleotides are TGTGCCAGCAGCCCTGACAGGGTTCAGTGGCCCCAGCATTTT.

The chain employs TRBV19 and TRBJ1-1; D remains unclear. V was pared by 7 bases and J by 1 base, with 13 bases between. This CDR3 is 14 amino acids long. Germline CDR1 LNHDA, CDR2 SQIVND (reference sequence). The CDR3 region is CASTPWTGNTEAFF. The CDR3, as DNA: TGTGCCAGTACCCCCTGGACGGGGAACACTGAAGCTTTCTTT.

This clonotype came up many times. The chain links TRBV28 to TRBJ2-3; 13 positions match TRBD2. The CDR3 has 16 amino acids. The V gene end was trimmed by 5 bases and the J gene end by 4 bases; junction bases not matched to a gene: 6. The germline V gene has CDR1 MDHEN and CDR2 SYDVKM. The CDR3 is CASSTRTSGSPDTQYF. The CDR3 region has the DNA TGTGCCAGCAGTACTCGGACTAGCGGGAGTCCAGATACGCAGTATTTT.

This clonotype turned up a few times. The V and J genes are TRBV3-1 and TRBJ1-1; D remains unclear. The CDR3 length is 14 residues. Germline V gene lookup returns CDR1 LGHDT and CDR2 YNNKEL (reference sequence). V was shortened by 1 base and J by 0 bases, with 6 bases between the two germline ends. The CDR3 is CASSQAVMNTEAFF. Here the CDR3 DNA reads TGTGCCAGCAGCCAAGCAGTCATGAACACTGAAGCTTTCTTT.

In this sample, this clonotype turned up many times. The chain uses TRBV28 and TRBJ2-1; 7 nucleotides agree with TRBD2. Germline lookup yields CDR1 MDHEN and CDR2 SYDVKM. CDR3 length: 16 residues. V was clipped by 6 bases and J by 6 bases; unmatched bases: 14. The CDR3 region has the DNA TGTGCCAGCAGATTCACACCCGGGAGGAATACCAATGAGCAGTTCTTC. Translation: CASRFTPGRNTNEQFF.

The sample holds many counts of this clonotype. J is TRBJ2-3 and V is TRBV12-5, with a possible D match to TRBD2 (6 bases). CDR1 LGHNT and CDR2 FRNRAP come from the germline V gene. The CDR3 runs 15 residues. The V end was cut by 5 bases, the J end by 10 bases, with 22 bases between. CDR3 region: CASGPLLYGSQPQYF. Here the CDR3 DNA reads TGTGCTAGTGGTCCCCTCCTCTACGGGAGTCAGCCGCAGTATTTT.